One sample yielded the 11 T cell receptor beta chains listed below, sequenced in a study of CD8+ T cells in alopecia areata. Reverse transcribed after extraction, RNA yielded cDNA as the sequencing template. Measured with immunoSEQ multiplex PCR; TCRdb has only the in-frame clones, and not every one. The profile shows about 190,000 clones, 50% to 75% of them singletons. Sequenced here: CD4+ T cells sorted from blood, sampled at week 0. The source is a human donor with alopecia areata.

The chain employs TRBV7-8 and TRBJ1-1; D not resolved. Trimming left V 1 base short and J 4 bases short, with 7 bases between. This CDR3 region has 13 residues. Germline assignment: CDR1 SGHVS and CDR2 FQNEAQ. CDR3 amino acids: CASSLGGTTEAFF. DNA of the CDR3: TGTGCCAGCAGCTTAGGAGGCACCACTGAAGCTTTCTTT.

The V call is TRBV30, the J call TRBJ1-1; possibly TRBD1 for D (6 bases). CDR1 and CDR2 (germline): GTSNPN, SVGIG (reference sequence). V lost 3 bases and J 1 base, leaving 9 bases between the germline ends. The length of the CDR3 is 13 residues. The CDR3: CAWSDRPNTEAFF. The CDR3 nucleotides read TGTGCCTGGAGCGACAGGCCGAACACTGAAGCTTTCTTT.

This chain uses TRBV29-1 with TRBJ2-7; TRBD1 matches at 9 bases. V dropped 0 bases and J dropped 2; count of bases not matched to a gene: 2. Germline CDR1 is SQVTM and CDR2 is ANQGSEA. The CDR3 sequence is 14 residues long. CDR3 bases: TGCAGCGTTGAAGAGGACAGGGGAGCCTACGAGCAGTACTTC. Translating gives CSVEEDRGAYEQYF.

This clone was detected only a few times. The chain links TRBV29-1 to TRBJ2-7, with D perhaps matching TRBD1 (5 bases). Trimming cost V 2 bases and J 3 bases, with 8 bases left between them. The CDR3 extends over 12 amino acids. The germline V gene has CDR1 SQVTM and CDR2 ANQGSEA. The CDR3 reads CSVERDSYEQYF. The CDR3 DNA follows: TGCAGCGTTGAAAGAGACAGCTACGAGCAGTACTTC.

V usage is TRBV11-2 and J usage is TRBJ2-1, with no clear D. The CDR3 length is 12 residues. Trimming removed 3 bases from V and 6 bases from J, with 6 bases in between. Germline CDR1 and CDR2: SGHAT and FQNNGV. The DNA for the CDR3 is TGTGCCAGCAGCTTGCGTCCCAATGAGCAGTTCTTC. Encoded protein: CASSLRPNEQFF.

V and J are TRBV5-1 and TRBJ2-2; D remains ambiguous. Trimming took off 4 bases at V and 6 bases at J, with 10 bases between the two ends. The CDR3 has 13 amino acids. The germline CDR1 and CDR2 sequences are SGHRS and YFSETQ. The CDR3 DNA is TGCGCCAGCAGCGATGAGTTGGCCGGGGAGCTGTTTTTT. This gives the protein CASSDELAGELFF.

The genes are TRBV27 and TRBJ1-2, with a possible D match to TRBD1 (6 bases). CDR1 MNHEY and CDR2 SMNVEV come from the germline V gene (reference sequence). Trimming took 1 base from V and 3 from J, leaving 12 bases between them. The CDR3 has 15 residues. DNA for the CDR3: TGTGCCAGCAGTTTATTTGGGGGGCCGTACTATGGCTACACCTTC. It codes for CASSLFGGPYYGYTF.

This chain joins TRBV7-9 and TRBJ2-5; TRBD2 is a possible D gene (6 bases). The germline gives CDR1 SEHNR, CDR2 FQNEAQ (reference sequence). This CDR3 has 15 residues. V lost 1 base and J 1 base, leaving 10 bases between the germline ends. The CDR3 DNA reads as TGTGCCAGCAGCTTAGGCGGGGATTTCCAAGAGACCCAGTACTTC. Protein: CASSLGGDFQETQYF.

The V and J genes are TRBV30 and TRBJ2-2; D not certain. Trimming shortened V by 4 bases and J by 6 bases, and 9 bases separated the two germline ends. Germline CDR1 and CDR2: GTSNPN and SVGIG (reference sequence). This CDR3 contains 12 residues. This CDR3 reads CAWTASSGELFF. In DNA, the CDR3 is TGTGCCTGGACTGCTTCCTCCGGGGAGCTGTTTTTT.

This sequence joins TRBV2 and TRBJ2-3, with 7 bases lining up with TRBD2. CDR3 size: 17 residues. Germline V gene sequence: CDR1 SNHLY, CDR2 FYNNEI. The J segment lost 6 bases and the V segment lost 3 bases, leaving 15 bases of the junction unmatched. The DNA of the CDR3 is TGTGCCAGCAGTGATCCGGGGCTAGCGGCGGGAGTGGATACGCAGTATTTT. This encodes CASSDPGLAAGVDTQYF.

The V call is TRBV6-5, the J call TRBJ2-3; 8 bases fit TRBD1. V lost 0 bases and J lost 5; bases outside the gene matches: 7. This CDR3 is built from 16 residues. Germline-derived CDR1 and CDR2 are MNHEY and SVGAGI. CDR3 nucleotides: TGTGCCAGCAGTTACTCAGGGACAGGTACCAAAGATACGCAGTATTTT. This translates into CASSYSGTGTKDTQYF.